This TCR beta chain was identified in a study of shared clonotypes between healthy human individuals. For the study at large: Each donor had three CD4 naive, three CD4 memory, two CD8 naive and one CD8 memory plate. Overall study results and limits: Deeper or shallower sequencing was expected to change how clonotypes are shared among donors.

Notes on this clone: Its antigen is not identified.

The table came from immunoSEQ multiplex PCR; TCRdb's copy has only in-frame clones and leaves some out. The table lists around 1.9 million clones, approximately 94% of them singletons, with roughly 1.7% in the top ten. Naive CD8 cells lacked CD45RO and underwent positive selection for CCR7, leaving out terminally differentiated effector memory CD45RA+ cells. The healthy adult donors were HIV-negative and reported no recent acute infections or vaccinations. The germline V and J ends were trimmed by 3 bases and 7 bases, with 13 bases remaining between them. The CDR3 runs to 15 residues. Germline lookup yields CDR1 LGHNA and CDR2 YNFKEQ.

Source material: naive CD8+ T cells from PBMCs. The sequence was obtained from a man between 18 and 35 years old in good health. Some clones in this sample may be carry-over from other donors' samples. This chain links TRBV4-2 with TRBJ1-6; no reliable D call. CDR3 residues: CASSHSTEGNSPLHF. As DNA, the CDR3 is TGTGCCAGCAGCCATTCTACAGAGGGAAATTCACCCCTCCACTTT.